The rows below give T cell receptor beta chains drawn from one sample of a study of blood T cell repertoires in COVID-19. Repertoires were generated with immunoSEQ multiplex PCR, while TCRdb's copy carries only in-frame clones and drops some. The table lists 290,000 or so clones, roughly 85% of them singletons. Sequencing was carried out using peripheral blood. The receptors shown here come from a man between 50 and 59 years old with active or convalescent COVID-19. Each CDR3 is given with its conserved first and last residue. A D gene is named only where the DNA matches it firmly. Clone size is stated in some rows and not others, as once, few, many or a class when expanded.

cdr3_length: 15
j_call: TRBJ2-1
d_call: TRBD2
clone_size: NA
v_call: TRBV5-4
cdr3_aa: CASSRRDYASNEQFF
cdr3_nt: TGTGCCAGCAGCCGTCGGGACTACGCTTCCAATGAGCAGTTCTTC

cdr3_length: 17
j_call: TRBJ2-1
d_call: TRBD2
clone_size: NA
v_call: TRBV7-2
cdr3_aa: CASSLRTSGAVYNEQFF
cdr3_nt: TGTGCCAGCAGCCTTCGGACTAGCGGGGCCGTCTACAATGAGCAGTTCTTC

cdr3_length: 13
j_call: TRBJ2-2
d_call: NA
clone_size: NA
v_call: TRBV5-5
cdr3_aa: CASSLAPNGELFF
cdr3_nt: TGTGCCAGCAGCTTGGCCCCAAACGGGGAGCTGTTTTTT

cdr3_length: 15
j_call: TRBJ2-7
d_call: TRBD2
clone_size: NA
v_call: TRBV2
cdr3_aa: CASLWREASSYEQYF
cdr3_nt: TGTGCCAGCCTGTGGCGGGAGGCCAGCTCCTACGAGCAGTACTTC

cdr3_length: 15
j_call: TRBJ2-7
d_call: TRBD2
clone_size: NA
v_call: TRBV3-1/TRBV3-2
cdr3_aa: CASSQDGSGIYEQYF
cdr3_nt: TGTGCCAGCAGCCAAGATGGGAGCGGGATCTACGAGCAGTACTTC

cdr3_length: 16
j_call: TRBJ1-3
d_call: TRBD1
clone_size: NA
v_call: TRBV7-9
cdr3_aa: CASSPRQGSGGNTIYF
cdr3_nt: TGTGCCAGCAGCCCTCGACAGGGGAGTGGTGGAAACACCATATATTTT

cdr3_length: 14
j_call: TRBJ2-7
d_call: TRBD1
clone_size: NA
v_call: TRBV5-1
cdr3_aa: CASRSGTGPYEQYF
cdr3_nt: TGCGCCAGCAGGTCCGGGACAGGACCCTACGAGCAGTACTTC

cdr3_length: 15
j_call: TRBJ2-1
d_call: TRBD2
clone_size: NA
v_call: TRBV5-4
cdr3_aa: CASSLAGGTGNEQFF
cdr3_nt: TGTGCCAGCAGCTTGGCCGGGGGGACGGGGAATGAGCAGTTCTTC

cdr3_length: 17
j_call: TRBJ2-2
d_call: TRBD2
clone_size: once
v_call: TRBV5-4
cdr3_aa: CASSLDGLAGNTGELFF
cdr3_nt: TGTGCCAGCAGCTTGGACGGGCTAGCGGGGAACACCGGGGAGCTGTTTTTT

cdr3_length: 14
j_call: TRBJ2-7
d_call: TRBD2
clone_size: NA
v_call: TRBV2
cdr3_aa: CASSDGAGAYEQYF
cdr3_nt: TGTGCCAGCAGTGATGGAGCGGGAGCCTACGAGCAGTACTTC

cdr3_length: 15
j_call: TRBJ2-7
d_call: TRBD1
clone_size: NA
v_call: TRBV7-2
cdr3_aa: CASSPVGQGAYEQYF
cdr3_nt: TGTGCCAGCAGCCCCGTGGGGCAGGGGGCTTACGAGCAGTACTTC

cdr3_length: 15
j_call: TRBJ2-1
d_call: TRBD2
clone_size: NA
v_call: TRBV5-5
cdr3_aa: CASSRGSGTANEQFF
cdr3_nt: TGTGCCAGCAGCCGGGGCAGCGGGACGGCCAATGAGCAGTTCTTC

cdr3_length: 18
j_call: TRBJ1-1
d_call: TRBD1
clone_size: NA
v_call: TRBV7-9
cdr3_aa: CASSLGLAGTAMNTEAFF
cdr3_nt: TGTGCCAGCAGCTTAGGGCTCGCAGGGACAGCGATGAACACTGAAGCTTTCTTT

cdr3_length: 15
j_call: TRBJ1-5
d_call: NA
clone_size: NA
v_call: TRBV2
cdr3_aa: CASSENSYSNQPQHF
cdr3_nt: TGTGCCAGCAGTGAAAACAGCTATAGCAATCAGCCCCAGCATTTT

cdr3_length: 15
j_call: TRBJ2-1
d_call: TRBD2
clone_size: NA
v_call: TRBV11-3
cdr3_aa: CASSLGLAGEVEQFF
cdr3_nt: TGTGCCAGCAGCTTAGGGCTAGCGGGAGAGGTTGAGCAGTTCTTC

cdr3_length: 13
j_call: TRBJ1-2
d_call: NA
clone_size: NA
v_call: TRBV2
cdr3_aa: CASSENSLSGYTF
cdr3_nt: TGTGCCAGCAGTGAAAACAGCTTGAGTGGCTACACCTTC

cdr3_length: 11
j_call: TRBJ2-7
d_call: NA
clone_size: NA
v_call: TRBV20-1
cdr3_aa: CSARYLYEQYF
cdr3_nt: TGCAGTGCTCGGTATCTCTACGAGCAGTACTTC

cdr3_length: 14
j_call: TRBJ1-1
d_call: TRBD1
clone_size: once
v_call: TRBV5-6
cdr3_aa: CASSLGQGFTEAFF
cdr3_nt: TGTGCCAGCAGCTTGGGACAGGGTTTCACTGAAGCTTTCTTT

cdr3_length: 13
j_call: TRBJ2-7
d_call: NA
clone_size: NA
v_call: TRBV24-1
cdr3_aa: CATSDSGAYEQYF
cdr3_nt: TGTGCCACCAGTGACTCCGGGGCCTACGAGCAGTACTTC

cdr3_length: 15
j_call: TRBJ2-1
d_call: TRBD2
clone_size: NA
v_call: TRBV4-1
cdr3_aa: CASSPTSGIGNEQFF
cdr3_nt: TGCGCCAGCAGCCCCACTAGCGGGATCGGGAATGAGCAGTTCTTC

cdr3_length: 15
j_call: TRBJ1-1
d_call: NA
clone_size: NA
v_call: TRBV5-1
cdr3_aa: CASSLGPGRNTEAFF
cdr3_nt: TGCGCCAGCAGCTTGGGCCCGGGGAGAAACACTGAAGCTTTCTTT

cdr3_length: 15
j_call: TRBJ2-7
d_call: TRBD2
clone_size: few
v_call: TRBV7-9
cdr3_aa: CASSLGASGNYEQYF
cdr3_nt: TGTGCCAGCAGCTTAGGGGCTAGCGGAAACTACGAGCAGTACTTC

cdr3_length: 14
j_call: TRBJ2-1
d_call: TRBD2
clone_size: NA
v_call: TRBV14
cdr3_aa: CASSPTSATNEQFF
cdr3_nt: TGTGCCAGCAGCCCGACTAGCGCGACCAATGAGCAGTTCTTC

cdr3_length: 14
j_call: TRBJ2-2
d_call: NA
clone_size: NA
v_call: TRBV19
cdr3_aa: CASSEGFYTGELFF
cdr3_nt: TGTGCCAGCAGTGAGGGCTTCTACACCGGGGAGCTGTTTTTT

cdr3_length: 13
j_call: TRBJ1-2
d_call: TRBD1
clone_size: NA
v_call: TRBV6-5
cdr3_aa: CASRTGTVYGYTF
cdr3_nt: TGTGCCAGCAGGACAGGGACAGTCTATGGCTACACCTTC

cdr3_length: 17
j_call: TRBJ2-3
d_call: NA
clone_size: NA
v_call: TRBV5-1
cdr3_aa: CASSLTSSRVFTDTQYF
cdr3_nt: TGCGCCAGCAGCTTGACCTCTTCCCGGGTTTTCACAGATACGCAGTATTTT

cdr3_length: 14
j_call: TRBJ1-1
d_call: NA
clone_size: NA
v_call: TRBV15
cdr3_aa: CATSRDGRDTEAFF
cdr3_nt: TGTGCCACCAGCAGAGACGGCAGGGACACTGAAGCTTTCTTT

cdr3_length: 14
j_call: TRBJ1-6
d_call: NA
clone_size: once
v_call: TRBV2
cdr3_aa: CASRGLGDNSPLHF
cdr3_nt: TGTGCCAGCAGGGGGTTAGGGGATAATTCACCCCTCCACTTT

cdr3_length: 15
j_call: TRBJ1-2
d_call: NA
clone_size: NA
v_call: TRBV7-2
cdr3_aa: CASSPLGQNVYGYTF
cdr3_nt: TGTGCCAGCAGCCCACTAGGACAGAACGTCTATGGCTACACCTTC

cdr3_length: 16
j_call: TRBJ2-1
d_call: TRBD2
clone_size: NA
v_call: TRBV19
cdr3_aa: CASSHLLAGDYNEQFF
cdr3_nt: TGTGCCAGTAGTCACCTACTAGCGGGAGACTACAATGAGCAGTTCTTC